The 10 T cell receptor beta chains listed next were all sequenced from one sample in a study of blood T cell repertoires in COVID-19. Measured with immunoSEQ multiplex PCR; TCRdb has only the in-frame clones, and not every one. The repertoire holds 250,000 to 400,000 clones, more than 75% seen once, with roughly 5% in the top ten. The sequenced sample consisted of PBMCs or T cells enriched from blood (not recorded which). The receptors were sampled from a woman aged 25 to 39 who had recovered from COVID-19.

The gene calls are TRBV21-1 and TRBJ2-7; the table's TRBD2 call for D was not verified on the DNA. TRBV21-1 is deemed a pseudogene. The CDR3 loop spans 19 amino acids. The CDR3 protein is CASSKGGTSGLLSSYEQYF. DNA of the CDR3: TGTGCCAGCAGCAAAGGTGGGACTAGCGGGTTATTGAGCTCCTACGAGCAGTACTTC.

CDR3 in amino acids: CASSKTGLGNSPLHF. In DNA, the CDR3 is TGTGCCAGTAGTAAGACCGGACTGGGGAATTCACCCCTCCACTTT. The chain is built from TRBV19 and TRBJ1-6; unclear D gene. The CDR3 runs to 15 residues. CDR1 and CDR2 from the germline V gene are LNHDA and SQIVND (reference sequence). The germline V and J ends were trimmed by 4 bases and 7 bases, with 14 bases remaining between them.

The chain uses TRBV5-1 and TRBJ1-2, with D hard to call. Per the germline V gene, CDR1 is SGHRS and CDR2 is YFSETQ. The CDR3 spans 13 residues. The germline V and J ends were trimmed by 3 bases and 8 bases, with 14 bases remaining between them. CDR3 bases: TGCGCCAGCAGCTGGGAGGGAGGAGGCGGCTACACCTTC. Residues: CASSWEGGGGYTF. The entire variable domain, with the rest obtained from reference TRBV5-1 and TRBJ1-2, is as follows: KAGVTQTPRYLIKTRGQQVTLSCSPISGHRSVSWYQQTPGQGLQFLFEYFSETQRNKGNFPGRFSGRQFSNSRSEMNVSTLELGDSALYLCASSWEGGGGYTFGSGTRLTVV.

The chain links TRBV3-1 (or the pseudogene TRBV3-2) to TRBJ1-6; TRBD1 agrees at 7 bases. CDR1 LGHDT and CDR2 YNNKEL come from the germline V gene (reference sequence). The CDR3 runs 14 residues. V lost 1 base, J lost 11 bases, and 5 bases stayed unmatched. In nucleotides, the CDR3 is TGTGCCAGCAGCCAAGTAACAGGGGTTGCACCCCTCCACTTT. Translation: CASSQVTGVAPLHF.

The V and J genes are TRBV5-4 and TRBJ1-2; D is possibly TRBD1 (5 bases). Germline CDR1 is SGHNT and CDR2 is YYREEE (reference sequence). This CDR3 contains 15 residues. V lost 0 bases, J lost 5 bases, and 14 bases lay in between. The CDR3 sequence is CASSLETGGVYGYTF. The CDR3 DNA reads TGTGCCAGCAGCTTGGAAACAGGCGGGGTATATGGCTACACCTTC.

V is TRBV6-6 and J is TRBJ2-7, with a possible D match to TRBD2 (6 bases). CDR1 MNHNY and CDR2 SVGAGI come from the germline V gene (reference sequence). The length of the CDR3 is 13 residues. The V end lost 6 bases, the J end lost 6 bases, and 15 bases lay between the germline ends. The CDR3 DNA reads TGTGCCAGCAGAGGCAGGGTGGGAGGCGAGCAGTACTTC. Protein product: CASRGRVGGEQYF.

This clone was detected only once. CDR3 residues: CASSLGQGRTEAFF. CDR3 nucleotides: TGTGCCAGCAGCTTAGGACAGGGGAGGACTGAAGCTTTCTTT. The rearrangement links TRBV5-4 to TRBJ1-1, with TRBD1 matching 9 bases. The CDR3 loop spans 14 amino acids. Per germline, CDR1 SGHNT and CDR2 YYREEE (reference sequence). V shed 2 bases, J shed 5 bases, and the junction held 4 bases outside the gene matches. Looking up the rest from reference TRBV5-4 and TRBJ1-1 gives the full variable domain: ETGVTQSPTHLIKTRGQQVTLRCSSQSGHNTVSWYQQALGQGPQFIFQYYREEENGRGNFPPRFSGLQFPNYSSELNVNALELDDSALYLCASSLGQGRTEAFFGQGTRLTVV.

The V call is TRBV7-3, the J call TRBJ1-1, with 7 positions matching TRBD1. Germline-derived CDR1 and CDR2 are SGHTA and FQGTGA. V shed 2 bases and J 5 bases; nucleotides not matched to a gene: 5. The CDR3 length is 14 residues. The CDR3 region is CASSLEGARTEAFF. In nucleotides, the CDR3 is TGTGCCAGCAGCTTAGAGGGGGCTCGTACTGAAGCTTTCTTT.

At least ten counts were recorded for this clone. The chain uses TRBV9 and TRBJ2-1, with 12 bases matching TRBD2. After removal of 4 bases from V and 7 bases from J, the junction contained 9 bases not matched to a gene. The CDR3 sequence is 16 residues long. Germline V gene sequence: CDR1 SGDLS, CDR2 YYNGEE. In nucleotides, the CDR3 is TGTGCCAGCAGCTCCCGGACTAGCGGGGTAAAAAATGAGCAGTTCTTC. It yields the protein CASSSRTSGVKNEQFF.

The chain carries TRBV11-3 and TRBJ2-7; D unclear. The length of the CDR3 is 14 residues. In germline, CDR1 is SGHNT, CDR2 YENEEA. The V gene lost 5 bases and the J gene lost 4 bases, with 15 bases spanning the gap. The CDR3 nucleotides read TGTGCCAGCAGCCGTTTCCCCCCCCGGTACGAGCAGTACTTC. This codes for CASSRFPPRYEQYF.